The clone carrying this TCR beta chain has just a few counts. The data were taken from a study of CDR3 diversity in severe acne. TCRdb re-called the PCR reads with MiXCR, one entry per CDR3 protein. The sample carries over 100,000 distinct CDR3 sequences, 51% recorded once. The CDR3 has 14 residues. Germline assignment: CDR1 SEHNR and CDR2 FQNEAQ (reference sequence). Trimming removed 4 bases from V and 5 bases from J, with 14 bases in between. The sample comprised blood. The chain is built from TRBV7-9 and TRBJ2-5, with a weak D call TRBD1 (5 bases). The sequence was collected from a male donor with acne. The CDR3 here is CASSSRPSGETQYF. The CDR3 DNA follows: TGTGCCAGCAGCTCCCGTCCCTCAGGGGAGACCCAGTACTTC.